What follows are 17 T cell receptor beta chains derived from one specimen sequenced in a study of brain T cells in children with intractable seizures. Using immunoSEQ multiplex PCR, the repertoire was profiled, and TCRdb retains in-frame clones only, with some absent. The sample records about 80,000 clones, more than 75% being singletons. The sequences come from peripheral blood, collected at surgery. The receptors were sampled from a girl aged 2 to 10 with Rasmussen encephalitis and intractable seizures.

This sequence joins TRBV28 and TRBJ1-2; no clear D. Trimming pared 3 bases from V and 0 bases from J, leaving 14 bases between. Per germline, CDR1 MDHEN and CDR2 SYDVKM. CDR3 length equals 16 residues. CDR3 in DNA: TGTGCCAGCAGTTTCGGGGAGCCCGGCACTAACTATGGCTACACCTTC. Translation gives CASSFGEPGTNYGYTF.

V gene TRBV7-9 combines with J gene TRBJ2-1; D is uncertain. Germline CDR1 and CDR2: SEHNR and FQNEAQ (reference sequence). V lost 2 bases and J lost 4, with 12 bases in between. The length of the CDR3 is 15 residues. CDR3 residues: CASSLRLDSYNEQFF. The CDR3 region has the DNA TGTGCCAGCAGCTTACGGTTAGACTCGTACAATGAGCAGTTCTTC. Full variable domain (missing parts from reference TRBV7-9 and TRBJ2-1): DTGVSQNPRHKITKRGQNVTFRCDPISEHNRLYWYRQTLGQGPEFLTYFQNEAQLEKSRLLSDRFSAERPKGSFSTLEIQRTEQGDSAMYLCASSLRLDSYNEQFFGPGTRLTVL.

The chain is built from TRBV2 and TRBJ1-6, with D maybe TRBD1 (6 bases). Per the germline V gene, CDR1 is SNHLY and CDR2 is FYNNEI. Trimming removed 3 bases at V and 4 bases at J, with 10 bases between. This CDR3 region has 15 residues. CDR3 DNA sequence: TGTGCCAGCAGTGACGGACAGAATTATAATTCACCCCTCCACTTT. Protein: CASSDGQNYNSPLHF.

The V and J genes are TRBV4-1 and TRBJ2-5; 7 bases are a match to TRBD2. In germline, CDR1 is MGHRA, CDR2 YSYEKL. The V segment lost 3 bases and the J segment 5 bases; nucleotides outside the gene matches: 12. There are 16 residues in the CDR3. The DNA of the CDR3 is TGCGCCAGCAGCCACACAAAGACTAGCCGGTACGAGACCCAGTACTTC. This codes for CASSHTKTSRYETQYF.

The chain combines TRBV19 with TRBJ2-2, with D perhaps TRBD2 (6 bases). The germline gives CDR1 LNHDA, CDR2 SQIVND (reference sequence). The ends were cut back, 3 bases at V and 0 bases at J, with 14 bases in the middle. The CDR3 length is 17 residues. The CDR3 loop is CASSMKVTGANTGELFF. The CDR3 DNA reads TGTGCCAGTAGTATGAAGGTAACGGGGGCGAACACCGGGGAGCTGTTTTTT.

The rearrangement links TRBV27 to TRBJ2-4, with 11 positions matching TRBD2. The V gene end was trimmed by 5 bases and the J gene end by 3 bases; junction bases not matched to a gene: 12. From germline, CDR1 is MNHEY and CDR2 SMNVEV (reference sequence). CDR3 length: 18 residues. Here the CDR3 DNA reads TGTGCCAGCAGTGCACTAGCGGGAGAGTTTGTCGGCAAAAACATTCAGTACTTC. Its translation: CASSALAGEFVGKNIQYF.

In this sample, this clone turned up once. This rearrangement joins TRBV4-1 to TRBJ2-1; D gene unclear. From germline, CDR1 is MGHRA and CDR2 YSYEKL. V was cut by 0 bases and J by 4 bases, with 7 bases left in between. The length of the CDR3 is 14 residues. CDR3 coding DNA: TGCGCCAGCAGCCAAGAGGCCGCATACAATGAGCAGTTCTTC. It is translated as CASSQEAAYNEQFF.

The CDR3 loop is CASSFIPGLIYEQYF. Here the CDR3 DNA reads TGTGCCAGCAGTTTTATTCCGGGACTTATCTACGAGCAGTACTTC. This chain links TRBV6-5 with TRBJ2-7; TRBD2 is a possible D gene (6 bases). This CDR3 has 15 amino acids. Trimming stripped 4 bases from V and 3 bases from J, with 16 bases between. Germline CDR1 and CDR2: MNHEY and SVGAGI.

This chain joins TRBV5-4 and TRBJ2-7; TRBD1 or TRBD2 may be the D gene (6 bases each). Trimming removed 0 bases from V and 5 bases from J, with 15 bases in between. CDR3 length equals 15 residues. Germline V gene lookup returns CDR1 SGHNT and CDR2 YYREEE (reference sequence). The CDR3 here is CASSLGPGAFNEQYF. CDR3 in DNA: TGTGCCAGCAGCTTGGGTCCGGGGGCATTCAACGAGCAGTACTTC.

The chain joins TRBV5-1 to TRBJ2-7; 11 bases are shared with TRBD2. Germline V gives CDR1 SGHRS, CDR2 YFSETQ. The junction had 9 bases not matched to a gene; V was cut back by 2 bases and J by 2 bases. CDR3 size: 17 residues. The CDR3 reads CASSLTSGSLGTYEQYF. DNA for the CDR3: TGCGCCAGCAGCTTAACTAGCGGGAGTCTCGGAACCTACGAGCAGTACTTC.

The genes are TRBV24-1 and TRBJ2-3; D not resolved. Germline values: CDR1 KGHDR, CDR2 SFDVKD. This CDR3 is 15 amino acids long. The V gene lost 3 bases and the J gene lost 7 bases, with 16 bases spanning the gap. The CDR3 coding sequence is TGTGCCACCAGTGATGGGATTAGGGTTGGCAATACGCAGTATTTT. Protein sequence: CATSDGIRVGNTQYF.

The rearrangement uses TRBV19 and TRBJ2-3; no firm D call. This CDR3 has 14 residues. The V gene lost 3 bases and the J gene lost 0 bases, with 7 bases spanning the gap. In germline, CDR1 is LNHDA, CDR2 SQIVND (reference sequence). The CDR3, as DNA: TGTGCCAGTAGTATTACCACTAGCACAGATACGCAGTATTTT. The encoded protein is CASSITTSTDTQYF.

V gene TRBV7-2 combines with J gene TRBJ1-6; D is undetermined. This CDR3 has 16 residues. The V end lost 2 bases, the J end lost 6 bases, and 14 bases lay between the germline ends. CDR1 is SGHTA and CDR2 is FQGNSA in the germline V gene. CDR3 sequence: CASSLRRVGFNSPLHF. Here the CDR3 DNA reads TGTGCCAGCAGCTTAAGGAGGGTGGGGTTTAATTCACCCCTCCACTTT.

The chain combines TRBV28 with TRBJ2-3, with D tentatively TRBD1 (6 bases). The germline gives CDR1 MDHEN, CDR2 SYDVKM. Trimming shortened V by 3 bases and J by 2 bases, and 12 bases separated the two germline ends. The CDR3 consists of 15 residues. The CDR3 DNA follows: TGTGCCAGCAGTTTGGTGGACAGTGACACAGATACGCAGTATTTT. It yields the protein CASSLVDSDTDTQYF.

This rearrangement joins TRBV11-3 to TRBJ2-4, with 8 bases matching TRBD1. This CDR3 region has 16 residues. Trimming took 0 bases from V and 6 from J; bases not matched to a gene: 7. Germline V gene sequence: CDR1 SGHNT, CDR2 YENEEA. As DNA, the CDR3 is TGTGCCAGCAGCTTAGATTCCGACAGGGGTGTAAACATTCAGTACTTC. It translates to CASSLDSDRGVNIQYF.

The rearrangement joins TRBV11-3 to TRBJ1-1; a possible D gene is TRBD1 (5 bases). The CDR3 is 15 amino acids. Germline V gives CDR1 SGHNT, CDR2 YENEEA. Trimming took 4 bases from V and 2 from J, leaving 14 bases between them. The CDR3 nucleotides are TGTGCCAGCAGCTGGAGACAGTCCTTAAACACTGAAGCTTTCTTT. It encodes CASSWRQSLNTEAFF.

The gene calls are TRBV5-1 and TRBJ2-1, with D perhaps TRBD1 or TRBD2 (6 bases each). This CDR3 region has 15 residues. V was clipped by 0 bases and J by 4 bases, with 11 bases between them. Germline V gene sequence: CDR1 SGHRS, CDR2 YFSETQ. The CDR3 spells CASSLEGGRYNEQFF. The CDR3 DNA is TGCGCCAGCAGCTTGGAGGGGGGCCGATACAATGAGCAGTTCTTC.